The rows below give T cell receptor beta chains drawn from one sample of a study of blood T cell repertoires in COVID-19. Repertoires were generated with immunoSEQ multiplex PCR, while TCRdb's copy carries only in-frame clones and drops some. Here the sample spans approximately 160,000 clones, about four fifths being singletons. The sample taken for sequencing was peripheral blood. The source is a man aged 40-49 years who had recovered from COVID-19. CDR3s include the opening cysteine and the closing phenylalanine or tryptophan. The D gene is left open where the match is weak. Only some rows state a clone size, as once, few, many or a class for expanded clones.

>TRBV3-1/TRBV3-2|NA|17|once|TRBJ2-7
TGTGCCAGCAGCCCAGACCTCGAGGCGTCACCTACGAGTGAGCAGTACTTC
CASSPDLEASPTSEQYF
>TRBV4-3|TRBD1|16|NA|TRBJ1-5
TGCGCCAGCAGCCAGGAGACAGGGGTTAGCAATCAGCCCCAGCATTTT
CASSQETGVSNQPQHF
>TRBV4-3|TRBD1|17|NA|TRBJ2-1
TGCGCCAGCAGCCAAGCTGATGGGGGACAGGGCTACAATGAGCAGTTCTTC
CASSQADGGQGYNEQFF
>TRBV9|TRBD1|15|NA|TRBJ2-1
TGTGCCAGCAGCGTAGCACAGGGGTTGAGGAATGAGCAGTTCTTC
CASSVAQGLRNEQFF
>TRBV6-2/TRBV6-3|TRBD2|18|once|TRBJ2-7
TGTGCCAGCAGTCCCGCCCGACCCTTTCTAGCGGGAGGCTACGAGCAGTACTTC
CASSPARPFLAGGYEQYF
>TRBV29-1|TRBD2|13|NA|TRBJ2-5
TGCAGCGTTGGGACTAGCGGGAGGGAGACCCAGTACTTC
CSVGTSGRETQYF
>TRBV7-2|NA|13|NA|TRBJ2-7
TGTGCCAGCATGGAGGGTAGCGGATACGAGCAGTACTTC
CASMEGSGYEQYF
>TRBV30|NA|12|NA|TRBJ2-5
TGTGCCTGGACCCGGGTGGCGGAGACCCAGTACTTC
CAWTRVAETQYF
>TRBV5-1|NA|15|NA|TRBJ1-2
TGCGCCAGCAGCTTGGACAGACCCACAAACGATGGCTACACCTTC
CASSLDRPTNDGYTF
>TRBV7-9|TRBD1|13|NA|TRBJ1-2
TGTGCCAGCAGCTTAGGGACAGGGGAAGGCTACACCTTC
CASSLGTGEGYTF
>TRBV27|TRBD2|13|few|TRBJ2-7
TGTGCCAGGGGAGGCGGGACTAGCGGAGAGCAGTACTTC
CARGGGTSGEQYF
>TRBV9|TRBD1|14|NA|TRBJ1-2
TGTGCCAGCAGCAAATCCGGGACAGTCCTTGGCTACACCTTC
CASSKSGTVLGYTF
>TRBV27|TRBD1|18|NA|TRBJ2-1
TGTGCCAGCACCGTTATTCGGGGGGGGACAGGGGGCAGGAATGAGCAGTTCTTC
CASTVIRGGTGGRNEQFF
>TRBV18|TRBD1|14|NA|TRBJ1-2
TGTGCCAGCTCAGCACAGGGGTCTGACTATGGCTACACCTTC
CASSAQGSDYGYTF
>TRBV9|NA|17|NA|TRBJ2-2
TGTGCCAGCAGCTCACGGATTGCAGGGATCGGTGCCGGGGAGCTGTTTTTT
CASSSRIAGIGAGELFF
>TRBV4-3|NA|16|NA|TRBJ2-3
TGCGCCAGCAGCCAAGATGAAGGGGCAAGCACAGATACGCAGTATTTT
CASSQDEGASTDTQYF
>TRBV6-5|NA|14|NA|TRBJ1-2
TGTGCCAGCAGTTACTCAGGGCGGTCAGGGGGCTACACCTTC
CASSYSGRSGGYTF
>TRBV12-3/TRBV12-4|NA|13|once|TRBJ2-3
TGTGCCAGCAGTCTCGGGGGTAAAGATACGCAGTATTTT
CASSLGGKDTQYF
>TRBV4-3|NA|15|NA|TRBJ1-2
TGCGCCAGCAGCCAAGATATGCGGAGTAGCTATGGCTACACCTTC
CASSQDMRSSYGYTF
>TRBV20-1|NA|10|NA|TRBJ2-5
TGCAGTGCCAATTTGGAGACCCAGTACTTC
CSANLETQYF
>TRBV5-4|TRBD1|15|few|TRBJ2-5
TGTGCCAGCAGCATCTCCGGGACAGGGGGGGAGACCCAGTACTTC
CASSISGTGGETQYF
>TRBV30|NA|13|NA|TRBJ1-4
TGTGCCTGGAGTTTCCGGGTTGGGGAAAAACTGTTTTTT
CAWSFRVGEKLFF
>TRBV7-9|NA|13|NA|TRBJ2-5
TGTGCCAGCAGCTTTCATTTCCAAGAGACCCAGTACTTC
CASSFHFQETQYF
>TRBV6-6|TRBD1|16|NA|TRBJ1-1
TGTGCCAGCAGTTGGGACAGTGAGGGACCCGGGACTGAAGCTTTCTTT
CASSWDSEGPGTEAFF
>TRBV12-3/TRBV12-4|NA|12|NA|TRBJ2-7
TGTGCCAGCGGTCTCCCGACTCTAGAGCAGTACTTC
CASGLPTLEQYF
>TRBV2|TRBD2|15|NA|TRBJ2-7
TGTGCCAGCAGTGACACTAGCGGGGGGGCTTACGAGCAGTACTTC
CASSDTSGGAYEQYF
>TRBV5-4|NA|13|NA|TRBJ2-2
TGTGCCAGCAGGCTCACAGGGTCCGGGGAGCTGTTTTTT
CASRLTGSGELFF
>TRBV2|NA|15|NA|TRBJ2-1
TGTGCCAGCAGTGTACAGTCCAGCTCCTACAATGAGCAGTTCTTC
CASSVQSSSYNEQFF
>TRBV12-3/TRBV12-4|NA|13|NA|TRBJ1-5
TGTGCCAGCAGTTTCGGGAGCAATCAGCCCCAGCATTTT
CASSFGSNQPQHF